The T cell receptor (beta chain) described here comes from a study of T cell responses to AZD1222 COVID-19 vaccine. The study's findings and limits: Baseline testing showed seropositivity in only six AZD1222 recipients.

The method was immunoSEQ multiplex PCR; TCRdb's version includes in-frame clones alone and lacks a portion of them. The data contain around 120,000 clones, 87% of them singletons. The CDR3 is 13 amino acids. The V end lost 3 bases, the J end lost 2 bases, and 7 bases lay between the germline ends. CDR1 and CDR2 (germline): ENHRY, SYGVKD. Concerning this clone itself: What it binds is unknown.

Second doses were pooled across both intervals (about 4 or about 12 weeks). The specimen comprised peripheral blood, sampled 28 days after the second AZD1222 dose. This sequence originates from an adult who received the AZD1222 COVID-19 vaccine. This chain joins TRBV10-3 and TRBJ1-1; D remains unclear. CDR3: CAISDGTNTEAFF. The CDR3 DNA is TGTGCCATCAGTGATGGCACCAACACTGAAGCTTTCTTT.